This T cell receptor (beta chain) was identified in a study of T cells in Graves' hyperthyroidism and ophthalmopathy. Study background: Peripheral blood was taken when the disease was first diagnosed, before any treatment began.

The investigators amplified TCR beta CDR3 regions from RNA transcripts. First-round RT-PCR of the TCR CDR3 relied on the HTBI primer set. Using its own MiXCR run on the multiplex PCR reads, TCRdb lists one record per CDR3 protein. The sample carries about 200,000 distinct CDR3 sequences, around 16% recorded once. V was trimmed by 4 bases and J by 1 base, leaving 13 bases between them. This CDR3 comprises 15 residues. CDR1 and CDR2 from the germline V gene are LGHDT and YNNKEL (reference sequence). This clonotype was detected ten times or more. Its cognate antigen is unknown. Study-wide findings and caveats: Model predictions of ophthalmopathy came a median around 6.5 months before onset.

This receptor was taken from a woman in her forties or fifties with Graves' hyperthyroidism. The sequencing sample was made of blood. The chain joins TRBV3-1 to TRBJ1-1; TRBD1 might be the D (6 bases). The CDR3 coding sequence is TGTGCCAGCAGCCCCACCGACAGGCCGAACACTGAAGCTTTCTTT. This sequence encodes CASSPTDRPNTEAFF.